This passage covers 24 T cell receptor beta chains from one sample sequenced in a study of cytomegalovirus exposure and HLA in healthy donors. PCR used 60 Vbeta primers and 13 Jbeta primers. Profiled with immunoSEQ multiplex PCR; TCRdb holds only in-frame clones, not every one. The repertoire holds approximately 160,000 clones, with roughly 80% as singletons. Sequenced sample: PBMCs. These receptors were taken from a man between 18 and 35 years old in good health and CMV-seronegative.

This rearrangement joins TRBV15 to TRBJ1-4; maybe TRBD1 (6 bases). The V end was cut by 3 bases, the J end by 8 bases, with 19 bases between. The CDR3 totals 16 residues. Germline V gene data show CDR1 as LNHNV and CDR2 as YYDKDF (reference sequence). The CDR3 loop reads CATSSPRGGAREKLFF. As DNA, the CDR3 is TGTGCCACCAGCAGTCCTAGAGGGGGGGCAAGAGAAAAACTGTTTTTT. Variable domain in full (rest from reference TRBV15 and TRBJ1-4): DAMVIQNPRYQVTQFGKPVTLSCSQTLNHNVMYWYQQKSSQAPKLLFHYYDKDFNNEADTPDNFQSRRPNTSFCFLDIRSPGLGDTAMYLCATSSPRGGAREKLFFGSGTQLSVL.

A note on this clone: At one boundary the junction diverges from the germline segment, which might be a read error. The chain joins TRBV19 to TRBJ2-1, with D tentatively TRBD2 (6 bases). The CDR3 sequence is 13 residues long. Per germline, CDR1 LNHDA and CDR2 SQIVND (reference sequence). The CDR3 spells CASSIDEGLATIF. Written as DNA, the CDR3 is TGTGCCAGTAGTATAGATGAGGGACTGGCGACGATCTTC.

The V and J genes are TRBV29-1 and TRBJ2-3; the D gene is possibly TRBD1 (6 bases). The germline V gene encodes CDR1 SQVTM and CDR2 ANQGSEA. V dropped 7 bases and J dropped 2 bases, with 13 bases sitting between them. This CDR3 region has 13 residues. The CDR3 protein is CSAPTGHTDTQYF. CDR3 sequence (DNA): TGCAGCGCCCCGACAGGCCACACAGATACGCAGTATTTT.

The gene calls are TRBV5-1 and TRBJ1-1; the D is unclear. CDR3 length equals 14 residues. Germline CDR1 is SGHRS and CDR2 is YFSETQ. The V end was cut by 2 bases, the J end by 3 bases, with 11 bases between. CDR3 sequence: CASSLTRVDTEAFF. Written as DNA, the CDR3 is TGCGCCAGCAGCTTAACTCGGGTGGACACTGAAGCTTTCTTT. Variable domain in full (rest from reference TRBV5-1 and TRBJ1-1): KAGVTQTPRYLIKTRGQQVTLSCSPISGHRSVSWYQQTPGQGLQFLFEYFSETQRNKGNFPGRFSGRQFSNSRSEMNVSTLELGDSALYLCASSLTRVDTEAFFGQGTRLTVV.

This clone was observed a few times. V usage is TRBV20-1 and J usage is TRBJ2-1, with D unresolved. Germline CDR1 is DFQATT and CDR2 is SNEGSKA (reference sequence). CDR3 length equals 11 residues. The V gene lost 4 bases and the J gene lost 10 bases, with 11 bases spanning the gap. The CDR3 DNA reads TGCAGTGCTACACCCCTCGGGGAGCAGTTCTTC. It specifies CSATPLGEQFF.

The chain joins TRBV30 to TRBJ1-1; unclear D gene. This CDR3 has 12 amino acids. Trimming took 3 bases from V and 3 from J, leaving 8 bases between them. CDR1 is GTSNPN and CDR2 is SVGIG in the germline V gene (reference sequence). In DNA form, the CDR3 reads TGTGCCTGGAGAGATGGAGACACTGAAGCTTTCTTT. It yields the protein CAWRDGDTEAFF.

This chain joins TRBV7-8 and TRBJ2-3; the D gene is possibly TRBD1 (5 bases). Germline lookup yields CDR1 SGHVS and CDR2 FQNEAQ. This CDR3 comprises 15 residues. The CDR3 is CAGAKGSPSTDTQYF. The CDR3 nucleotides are TGTGCAGGCGCGAAGGGGTCACCTAGCACAGATACGCAGTATTTT.

The CDR3 reads CASSHDWEETQYF. CDR3 nucleotides: TGCGCCAGCAGCCATGACTGGGAAGAGACCCAGTACTTC. The chain uses TRBV4-1 and TRBJ2-5; D remains unclear. The germline CDR1 and CDR2 sequences are MGHRA and YSYEKL. This CDR3 spans 13 amino acids. Trimming took 3 bases from V and 3 from J, leaving 8 bases between them.

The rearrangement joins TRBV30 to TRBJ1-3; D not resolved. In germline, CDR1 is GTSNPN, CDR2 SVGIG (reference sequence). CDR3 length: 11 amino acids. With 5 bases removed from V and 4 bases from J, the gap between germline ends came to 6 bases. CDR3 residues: CAWGRGNTIYF. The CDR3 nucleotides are TGTGCCTGGGGCAGGGGAAACACCATATATTTT.

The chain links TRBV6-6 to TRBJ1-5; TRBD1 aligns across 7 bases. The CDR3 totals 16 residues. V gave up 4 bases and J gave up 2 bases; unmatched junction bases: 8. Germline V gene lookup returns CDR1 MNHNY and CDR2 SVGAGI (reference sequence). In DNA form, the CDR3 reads TGTGCCAGCAGTTTCACCCCAGACAGGGGCAATCAGCCCCAGCATTTT. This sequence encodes CASSFTPDRGNQPQHF.

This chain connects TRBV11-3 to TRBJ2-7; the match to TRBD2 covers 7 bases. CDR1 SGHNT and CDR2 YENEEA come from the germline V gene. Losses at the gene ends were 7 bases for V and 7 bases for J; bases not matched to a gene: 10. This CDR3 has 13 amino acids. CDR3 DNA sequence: TGTGCCAGCAAGGGAGGGACCACCAGGGAGCAGTACTTC. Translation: CASKGGTTREQYF.

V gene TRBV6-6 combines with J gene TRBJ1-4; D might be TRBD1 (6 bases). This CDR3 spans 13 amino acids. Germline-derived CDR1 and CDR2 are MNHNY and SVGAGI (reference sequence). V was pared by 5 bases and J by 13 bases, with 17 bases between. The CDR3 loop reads CASSPHATGGLFF. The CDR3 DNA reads TGTGCCAGCAGTCCTCATGCGACAGGCGGACTGTTTTTT.

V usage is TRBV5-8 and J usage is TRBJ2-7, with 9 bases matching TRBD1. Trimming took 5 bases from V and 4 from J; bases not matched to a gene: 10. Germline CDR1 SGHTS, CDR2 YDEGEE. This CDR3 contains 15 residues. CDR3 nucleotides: TGTGCCAGCAGGAACCCGGGGACAGGGTCTTACGAGCAGTACTTC. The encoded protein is CASRNPGTGSYEQYF.

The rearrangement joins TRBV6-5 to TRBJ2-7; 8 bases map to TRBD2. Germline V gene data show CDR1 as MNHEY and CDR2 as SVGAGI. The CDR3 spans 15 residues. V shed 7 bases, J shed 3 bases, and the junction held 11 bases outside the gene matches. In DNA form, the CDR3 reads TGTGCCAGCACCCTCACCAGCGGGGGTTACTACGAGCAGTACTTC. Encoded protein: CASTLTSGGYYEQYF.

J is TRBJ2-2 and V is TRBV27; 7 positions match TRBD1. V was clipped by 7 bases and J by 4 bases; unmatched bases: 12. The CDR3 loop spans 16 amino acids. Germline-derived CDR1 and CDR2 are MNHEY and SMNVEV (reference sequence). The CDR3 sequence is CASNLATGMVTGELFF. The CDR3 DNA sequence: TGTGCCAGCAACCTTGCGACAGGGATGGTCACCGGGGAGCTGTTTTTT.

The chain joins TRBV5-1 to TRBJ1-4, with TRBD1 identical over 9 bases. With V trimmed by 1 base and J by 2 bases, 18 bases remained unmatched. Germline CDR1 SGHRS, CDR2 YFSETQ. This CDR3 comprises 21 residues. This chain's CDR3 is CASSLPPGQGSVFATNEKLFF. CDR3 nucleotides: TGCGCCAGCAGCTTGCCCCCGGGACAGGGATCCGTCTTTGCCACTAATGAAAAACTGTTTTTT.

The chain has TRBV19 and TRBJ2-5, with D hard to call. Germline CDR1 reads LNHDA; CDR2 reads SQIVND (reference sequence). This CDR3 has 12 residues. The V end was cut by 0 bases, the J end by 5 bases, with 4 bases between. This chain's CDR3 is CASSIDPETQYF. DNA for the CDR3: TGTGCCAGTAGTATAGACCCGGAGACCCAGTACTTC.

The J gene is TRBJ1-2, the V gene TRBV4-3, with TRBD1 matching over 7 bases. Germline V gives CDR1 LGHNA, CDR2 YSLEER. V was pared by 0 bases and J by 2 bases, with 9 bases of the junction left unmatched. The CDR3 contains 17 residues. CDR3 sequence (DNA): TGCGCCAGCAGCCAAGATGACGAACAGGGGCTGAACTATGGCTACACCTTC. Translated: CASSQDDEQGLNYGYTF.

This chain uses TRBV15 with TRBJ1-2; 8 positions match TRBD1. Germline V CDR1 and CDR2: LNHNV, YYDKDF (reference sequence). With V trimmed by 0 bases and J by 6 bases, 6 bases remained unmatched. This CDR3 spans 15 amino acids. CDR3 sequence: CATSREDRAYHGYTF. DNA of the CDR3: TGTGCCACCAGCAGAGAGGACAGGGCCTATCATGGCTACACCTTC.

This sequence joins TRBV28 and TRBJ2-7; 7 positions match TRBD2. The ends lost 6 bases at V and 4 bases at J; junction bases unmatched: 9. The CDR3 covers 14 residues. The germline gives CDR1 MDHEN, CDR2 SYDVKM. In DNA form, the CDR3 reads TGTGCCAGCAGCCCAGGTGAGGGAGGGTACGAGCAGTACTTC. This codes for CASSPGEGGYEQYF. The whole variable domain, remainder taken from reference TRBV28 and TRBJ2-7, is DVKVTQSSRYLVKRTGEKVFLECVQDMDHENMFWYRQDPGLGLRLIYFSYDVKMKEKGDIPEGYSVSREKKERFSLILESASTNQTSMYLCASSPGEGGYEQYFGPGTRLTVT.

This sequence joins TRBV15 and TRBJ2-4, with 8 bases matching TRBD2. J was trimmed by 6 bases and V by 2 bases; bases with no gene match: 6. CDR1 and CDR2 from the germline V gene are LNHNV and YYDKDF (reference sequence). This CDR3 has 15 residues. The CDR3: CATSRSAGGGNIQYF. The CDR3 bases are TGTGCCACCAGCAGATCGGCCGGGGGGGGAAACATTCAGTACTTC.

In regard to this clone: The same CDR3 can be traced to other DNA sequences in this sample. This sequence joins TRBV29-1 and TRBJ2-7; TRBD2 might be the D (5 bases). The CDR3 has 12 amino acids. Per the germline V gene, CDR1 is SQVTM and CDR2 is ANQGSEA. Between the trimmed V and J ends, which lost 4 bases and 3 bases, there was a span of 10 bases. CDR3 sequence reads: CSVVSGVYEQYF. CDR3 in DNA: TGCAGCGTTGTATCCGGGGTCTACGAGCAGTACTTC.

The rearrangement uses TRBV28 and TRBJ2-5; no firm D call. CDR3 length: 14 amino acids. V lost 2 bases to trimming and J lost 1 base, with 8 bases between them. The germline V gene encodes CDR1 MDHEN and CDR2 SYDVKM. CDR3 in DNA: TGTGCCAGCAGTTTAGGCAGTATCCAAGAGACCCAGTACTTC. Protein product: CASSLGSIQETQYF.

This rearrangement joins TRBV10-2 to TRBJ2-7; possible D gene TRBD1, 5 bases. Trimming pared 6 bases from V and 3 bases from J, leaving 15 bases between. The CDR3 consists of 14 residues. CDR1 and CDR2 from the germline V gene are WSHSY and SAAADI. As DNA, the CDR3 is TGCGCCAGCAGGATAGGGCAGGGCGACTACGAGCAGTACTTC. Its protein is CASRIGQGDYEQYF.